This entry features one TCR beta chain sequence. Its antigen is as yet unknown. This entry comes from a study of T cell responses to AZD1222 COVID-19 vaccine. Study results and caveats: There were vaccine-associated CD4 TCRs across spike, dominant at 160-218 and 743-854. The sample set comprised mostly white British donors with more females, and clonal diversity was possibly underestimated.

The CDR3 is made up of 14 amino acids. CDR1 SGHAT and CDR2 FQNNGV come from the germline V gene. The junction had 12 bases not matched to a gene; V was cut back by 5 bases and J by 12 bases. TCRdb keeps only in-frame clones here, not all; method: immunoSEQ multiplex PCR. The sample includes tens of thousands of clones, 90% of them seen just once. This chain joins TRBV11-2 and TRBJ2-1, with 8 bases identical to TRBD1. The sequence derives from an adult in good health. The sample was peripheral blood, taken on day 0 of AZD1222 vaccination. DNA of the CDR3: TGTGCCAGCAGCCCACCTAGGGGGACAGGCCTGCAGTTCTTC. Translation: CASSPPRGTGLQFF.